A single sample is the source of the 30 T cell receptor beta chains below, sequenced in a study of blood T cell repertoires in COVID-19 (dated by TCRdb to the early 2020s). Libraries were made using the immunoSEQ multiplex PCR assay. TCRdb holds this immuneACCESS table with in-frame rearrangements only. Some clones are missing; in checked studies, unresolved V genes explain under half, and the rest has no known cause. The table for this sample lists 70,000 to 100,000 clones; nearly 90% of them were counted only once. The ten top clones hold more than 3.5% of the sample. Material: peripheral blood. These receptors all stem from an elderly woman with active or convalescent COVID-19.

The V gene is TRBV4-3, the J gene TRBJ1-1; D is unclear. The CDR3 spans 15 residues. Trimming cost V 3 bases and J 7 bases, with 18 bases left between them. The germline CDR1 and CDR2 sequences are LGHNA and YSLEER. This CDR3 reads CASSQGDVSAVEAFF. The CDR3 DNA reads as TGCGCCAGCAGCCAGGGAGACGTAAGCGCGGTTGAAGCTTTCTTT.

The rearrangement links TRBV5-5 to TRBJ2-7, with TRBD1 matching over 9 bases. J was trimmed by 3 bases and V by 2 bases; bases with no gene match: 12. Germline CDR1 and CDR2: SGHKS and YYEKEE (reference sequence). The CDR3 length is 17 residues. The CDR3 DNA sequence: TGTGCCAGCAGCTTACAGGGAGGACAGGGGAATTTCTACGAGCAGTACTTC. Translating it yields CASSLQGGQGNFYEQYF.

The chain joins TRBV6-5 to TRBJ2-7, with D possibly being TRBD2 (5 bases). This CDR3 region has 15 residues. Trimming took 0 bases from V and 2 from J, leaving 11 bases between them. The germline CDR1 and CDR2 sequences are MNHEY and SVGAGI. The chain's CDR3 is CASSYSSVGTYEQYF. The DNA for the CDR3 is TGTGCCAGCAGTTACTCTAGCGTGGGGACCTACGAGCAGTACTTC.

This clone has only a few counts. The chain links TRBV10-3 to TRBJ1-5; 8 nucleotides match TRBD1. The germline V gene has CDR1 ENHRY and CDR2 SYGVKD. The CDR3 contains 15 residues. After removal of 0 bases from V and 6 bases from J, the junction contained 4 bases not matched to a gene. As DNA, the CDR3 is TGTGCCATCAGTGAGTCGAGTGGGACAGGTCAGCCCCAGCATTTT. It specifies CAISESSGTGQPQHF.

This sequence joins TRBV5-6 and TRBJ1-2, with no clear D. Trimming left V 2 bases short and J 3 bases short, with 14 bases between. In germline, CDR1 is SGHDT, CDR2 YYEEEE. The length of the CDR3 is 15 residues. The CDR3 here is CASSLIGGSYYGYTF. The CDR3 nucleotides read TGTGCCAGCAGCTTAATAGGCGGCTCCTACTATGGCTACACCTTC.

The chain joins TRBV5-4 to TRBJ2-7; 7 positions match TRBD1. Germline-derived CDR1 and CDR2 are SGHNT and YYREEE (reference sequence). The CDR3 contains 18 residues. J was trimmed by 2 bases and V by 6 bases; bases with no gene match: 20. As DNA, the CDR3 is TGTGCCAGCAAACCTGAAGGGGGCGCCGGGATAGAACCCTACGAGCAGTACTTC. This sequence encodes CASKPEGGAGIEPYEQYF.

CDR3 coding DNA: TGCGCCAGCAGCCAAGATCGGTGGGGGGGTTATGAAAAACTGTTTTTT. Translation gives CASSQDRWGGYEKLFF. The chain couples TRBV4-3 to TRBJ1-4; perhaps TRBD1 as D (5 bases). The CDR3 sequence is 16 residues long. Trimming stripped 0 bases from V and 6 bases from J, with 14 bases between. CDR1 is LGHNA and CDR2 is YSLEER in the germline V gene.

This chain links TRBV7-2 with TRBJ2-7; 8 nucleotides line up with TRBD2. Germline CDR1 and CDR2: SGHTA and FQGNSA. The junction had 9 bases not matched to a gene; V was cut back by 5 bases and J by 3 bases. This CDR3 has 15 residues. The CDR3 DNA reads as TGTGCCAGCAGCGTAAGGGCTAGCGGGTACTACGAGCAGTACTTC. Residues: CASSVRASGYYEQYF.

The chain links TRBV14 to TRBJ1-3; 10 bases are a match to TRBD1. Germline V lookup: CDR1 SGHDN, CDR2 FVKESK. CDR3 length: 16 residues. The ends lost 8 bases at V and 3 bases at J; junction bases unmatched: 10. CDR3 protein: CASSFSGTGVGNTIYF. CDR3 nucleotide sequence: TGTGCCAGCTCGTTTTCCGGGACAGGGGTTGGAAACACCATATATTTT.

The chain couples TRBV28 to TRBJ2-1; D is ambiguous. In germline, CDR1 is MDHEN, CDR2 SYDVKM. CDR3 size: 12 residues. V gave up 5 bases and J gave up 9 bases, with 11 bases separating them. The CDR3 nucleotides read TGTGCCAGCAGTCCCACTCGATTTGAGCAGTTCTTC. It codes for CASSPTRFEQFF.

This chain uses TRBV18 with TRBJ1-1, with D perhaps matching TRBD1 (6 bases). The CDR3 runs to 15 residues. Germline V gives CDR1 KGHSH, CDR2 LQKENI. The V and J ends lost 4 bases and 5 bases respectively, with 17 bases between them. In DNA, the CDR3 is TGTGCCAGCTCACGGGTTGGGGGGGCGCGGACTGAAGCTTTCTTT. Its protein product is CASSRVGGARTEAFF.

The chain combines TRBV28 with TRBJ2-3; 7 bases are shared with TRBD2. Germline V CDR1 and CDR2: MDHEN, SYDVKM. The CDR3 contains 15 residues. The ends lost 5 bases at V and 2 bases at J; junction bases unmatched: 7. The CDR3 sequence is CASSEAGSYTDTQYF. The CDR3 DNA reads as TGTGCCAGCAGTGAAGCGGGAAGTTACACAGATACGCAGTATTTT.

The chain combines TRBV9 with TRBJ1-1; 8 bases are shared with TRBD1. Germline CDR1 and CDR2: SGDLS and YYNGEE. The CDR3 length is 15 residues. V dropped 4 bases and J dropped 5; count of bases not matched to a gene: 10. The CDR3 DNA sequence: TGTGCCAGCAGCCCCCAGGGGGCTATAGGTACTGAAGCTTTCTTT. Translation: CASSPQGAIGTEAFF.

The chain couples TRBV5-6 to TRBJ1-3, with 8 bases matching TRBD1. Trimming removed 4 bases from V and 0 bases from J; junction bases left unmatched: 3. The CDR3 loop spans 15 amino acids. In germline, CDR1 is SGHDT, CDR2 YYEEEE. This CDR3 is CASSGGQVSGNTIYF. Here the CDR3 DNA reads TGTGCCAGCAGCGGGGGACAGGTCTCTGGAAACACCATATATTTT.

The gene calls are TRBV29-1 and TRBJ1-1, with D possibly TRBD1 on 5 matching bases. V dropped 7 bases and J dropped 1 base, with 7 bases sitting between them. Germline V lookup: CDR1 SQVTM, CDR2 ANQGSEA. The CDR3 is 11 residues long. The CDR3 loop is CSGGGNTEAFF. The CDR3 DNA reads as TGCAGCGGCGGGGGGAACACTGAAGCTTTCTTT.

This sequence joins TRBV9 and TRBJ1-1; no clear D gene. The CDR3 is made up of 14 amino acids. Per germline, CDR1 SGDLS and CDR2 YYNGEE. V lost 2 bases and J lost 0, with 8 bases in between. This CDR3 reads CASSVSGMNTEAFF. The CDR3 region has the DNA TGTGCCAGCAGCGTGTCAGGAATGAACACTGAAGCTTTCTTT.

V is TRBV28 and J is TRBJ1-6, with 7 bases aligning to TRBD1. Germline CDR1 is MDHEN and CDR2 is SYDVKM. The CDR3 extends over 15 amino acids. Germline trimming cut 2 bases from V and 8 bases from J; bases unmatched to any gene: 6. The CDR3 spells CASSLGDSIHSPLHF. The CDR3 nucleotides are TGTGCCAGCAGTTTAGGGGACAGTATTCATTCACCCCTCCACTTT.

This clone appeared once. The chain links TRBV18 to TRBJ2-7; perhaps TRBD2 as D (6 bases). Germline-derived CDR1 and CDR2 are KGHSH and LQKENI. The ends were cut back, 2 bases at V and 7 bases at J, with 12 bases in the middle. The CDR3 runs 13 residues. The CDR3 reads CASSPSAGPEQYF. The CDR3 DNA reads TGTGCCAGCTCACCATCGGCGGGGCCTGAGCAGTACTTC.

The chain carries TRBV7-2 and TRBJ1-5; D unresolved. CDR1 is SGHTA and CDR2 is FQGNSA in the germline V gene. Between the trimmed V and J ends, which lost 1 base and 6 bases, there was a span of 13 bases. This CDR3 has 15 amino acids. The CDR3 coding sequence is TGTGCCAGCAGCTTAGGGGCTTACACCCCTCAGCCCCAGCATTTT. It specifies CASSLGAYTPQPQHF.

V usage is TRBV11-1 and J usage is TRBJ1-6; 7 bases align to TRBD1. J gave up 9 bases and V 4 bases, and 3 bases lay outside the gene matches. The CDR3 consists of 13 residues. CDR1 and CDR2 (germline): SGHAT, FQDESV (reference sequence). Here the CDR3 DNA reads TGTGCCAGCAGCTGGGACAGAACTTCACCCCTCCACTTT. It specifies CASSWDRTSPLHF. The variable domain in full, completed from reference TRBV11-1 and TRBJ1-6, reads EAEVAQSPRYKITEKSQAVAFWCDPISGHATLYWYRQILGQGPELLVQFQDESVVDDSQLPKDRFSAERLKGVDSTLKIQPAELGDSAMYLCASSWDRTSPLHFGNGTRLTVT.

Written as DNA, the CDR3 is TGTGCCAGCAGACAGGGAATTGGAATAAGCTATGGCTACACCTTC. Its protein product is CASRQGIGISYGYTF. The V call is TRBV28, the J call TRBJ1-2, with D possibly being TRBD1 (6 bases). The V gene's germline CDR1 is MDHEN and CDR2 SYDVKM. The V gene lost 6 bases and the J gene lost 4 bases, with 18 bases spanning the gap. The CDR3 loop spans 15 amino acids.

The J gene is TRBJ2-7, the V gene TRBV6-6; D gene uncertain. CDR3 length: 12 amino acids. V lost 5 bases, J lost 3 bases, and 8 bases lay in between. CDR1 and CDR2 (germline): MNHNY, SVGAGI (reference sequence). For the CDR3, the DNA is TGTGCCAGCAGTCATATAGTCTACGAGCAGTACTTC. Translating it yields CASSHIVYEQYF.

The chain carries TRBV15 and TRBJ2-1, with D possibly matching TRBD2 (7 bases). Trimming took 4 bases from V and 8 from J, leaving 18 bases between them. This CDR3 is 15 amino acids long. The germline CDR1 and CDR2 sequences are LNHNV and YYDKDF (reference sequence). The CDR3 region is CATSIENSGTYEQFF. CDR3 DNA: TGTGCCACCAGCATAGAGAACAGCGGGACATATGAGCAGTTCTTC.

The rearrangement uses TRBV28 and TRBJ1-5; TRBD1 aligns across 7 bases. Germline V gene data show CDR1 as MDHEN and CDR2 as SYDVKM. The CDR3 is made up of 14 amino acids. V lost 5 bases and J lost 2; bases outside the gene matches: 3. The CDR3 sequence is CASSTRGGNQPQHF. CDR3 DNA sequence: TGTGCCAGCAGTACCAGGGGGGGCAATCAGCCCCAGCATTTT.

This chain connects TRBV5-1 to TRBJ1-2, with D unclear. V lost 4 bases, J lost 8 bases, and 18 bases lay in between. CDR1 and CDR2 from the germline V gene are SGHRS and YFSETQ. This CDR3 is built from 14 residues. CDR3 residues: CASSPAVGLGGYTF. The CDR3 DNA follows: TGCGCCAGCAGCCCCGCCGTGGGCCTCGGAGGCTACACCTTC.

The chain joins TRBV6-5 to TRBJ2-2, with D maybe TRBD2 (5 bases). Germline-derived CDR1 and CDR2 are MNHEY and SVGAGI. The ends were cut back, 0 bases at V and 5 bases at J, with 10 bases in the middle. The length of the CDR3 is 15 residues. CDR3 bases: TGTGCCAGCAGTTACTCGCACAGAGGGACCGGGGAGCTGTTTTTT. Translated, it gives CASSYSHRGTGELFF.

As for this clone: The sample holds other DNA sequences that translate to the same CDR3. The chain has TRBV7-2 and TRBJ1-1; 7 bases line up with TRBD1. Germline-derived CDR1 and CDR2 are SGHTA and FQGNSA. J lost 5 bases, V lost 3 bases, and 3 bases had no gene match. This CDR3 contains 13 residues. The CDR3 is CASSFDRVTEAFF. CDR3 coding DNA: TGTGCCAGCAGCTTCGACAGGGTTACTGAAGCTTTCTTT.

This clone was recorded a few times. The V and J genes are TRBV19 and TRBJ1-6; 9 nucleotides agree with TRBD1. Germline V gene lookup returns CDR1 LNHDA and CDR2 SQIVND (reference sequence). The CDR3 is 14 amino acids. Losses at the gene ends were 4 bases for V and 14 bases for J; bases not matched to a gene: 9. In nucleotides, the CDR3 is TGTGCCAGTAGTACGGGACAGGGTTTGGGAGCCCTCCACTTT. Its protein is CASSTGQGLGALHF.

The V gene is TRBV5-1, the J gene TRBJ2-2; D is uncertain. Germline CDR1 reads SGHRS; CDR2 reads YFSETQ. The V end lost 3 bases, the J end lost 6 bases, and 9 bases lay between the germline ends. This CDR3 has 13 amino acids. The CDR3 is CASSSRGAGELFF. In DNA, the CDR3 is TGCGCCAGCAGCTCCCGCGGAGCCGGGGAGCTGTTTTTT. The whole variable domain, remainder taken from reference TRBV5-1 and TRBJ2-2, is KAGVTQTPRYLIKTRGQQVTLSCSPISGHRSVSWYQQTPGQGLQFLFEYFSETQRNKGNFPGRFSGRQFSNSRSEMNVSTLELGDSALYLCASSSRGAGELFFGEGSRLTVL.

This clone occurred once. The J gene is TRBJ1-2, the V gene TRBV7-2; tentative D call: TRBD1 (5 bases). Trimming stripped 5 bases from V and 7 bases from J, with 14 bases between. CDR3 length: 13 amino acids. The germline gives CDR1 SGHTA, CDR2 FQGNSA. DNA for the CDR3: TGTGCCAGCAGCCCCCAGGGATCTGGTGGCTACACCTTC. Residues: CASSPQGSGGYTF.